The T cell receptor (beta chain) under discussion was sequenced for a study of prognosis after radiotherapy for stage I lung cancer (dated by TCRdb to the early 2020s). Describing the broader study: About 20 stage I NSCLC patients were enrolled in Nanjing, China, between 2018 and January 2019. The study included around 14 patients with newly diagnosed primary stage I lung tumors and a few with oligometastatic NSCLC after surgical resection of the primary tumor. Every patient was regarded as medically inoperable, because of comorbidities in about a dozen cases and refusal of surgery in over 5 cases. The cohort was made up of about twelve men and roughly 6 women, with a median age of around 70 years and an age range of about 53 to 90 years. Some 11 patients had adenocarcinoma and about seven had squamous cell carcinoma as the tumor histology. SBRT was given in 3 to 5 fractions with a biologically effective dose of at least 100 Gy, using image-guided IMRT or VMAT. No patient received concurrent therapy alongside SBRT. After SBRT, distant metastases developed in about 20% of the 19 patients at a median of 7 months, while the remaining 15 patients had no significant progression. Peripheral blood TCR beta repertoires were profiled in stage I NSCLC patients before and after stereotactic body radiotherapy, and the repertoires were related to distant failure. For each of the roughly 19 patients, one blood sample was taken before SBRT and one after, so the study sequenced about 38 samples in total. Results and caveats for the whole study, not just this receptor: After SBRT, the count of unique TCR clones dropped from a median of around 10,000 beforehand to approximately 7,100 afterward (Wilcoxon paired P=0.011). Differences by metastasis status were reportedly seen in TRBV and TRBJ usage frequencies, involving two V genes at baseline and, after SBRT, under 10 V genes and two J genes. The study was limited by the small cohort and short follow-up, and independent validation of the study findings is required. No adjustment for multiple comparisons was applied to any of the reported P values. Post-SBRT Shannon entropy and its change from baseline were lower in patients who developed distant metastases; baseline Shannon entropy was not associated with metastases. Tumor specificity of expanded TCR clones was not determined.

The junction shows trimming of 5 bases on V and 13 bases on J, plus 17 bases between the germline ends. Via the germline V gene, CDR1 is MNHEY and CDR2 SVGEGT. Measured from the cysteine to the phenylalanine, the CDR3 is 12 residues long. Solely the CDR3 DNA is kept, with 36 bases framed from the first base. A history of other malignancies or of prior chemotherapy or radiotherapy was absent in all patients, and node-negative disease was shown on CT and PET/CT in all patients. About 6.4 milliliters of peripheral venous blood were drawn into EDTA tubes at each of two time points. Ficoll-Paque Plus density-gradient centrifugation was used to isolate PBMCs. Right after collection, samples were kept at -80 degrees C until analysis. Two rounds of multiplex PCR were performed to amplify the TCR beta CDR3 region from genomic DNA. The first PCR round used primers specific to each TRBV and TRBJ gene, with sequences filed in Chinese patent CN105087789A. The second PCR round used universal primers. The Roche High Pure PCR Template Preparation Kit was used to extract genomic DNA from frozen PBMCs. Libraries were sequenced paired-end with 151 bp reads on an Illumina HiSeq 3000. Processing in the source paper ran as follows. CutAdapt was used to discard raw reads that did not contain the multiplex PCR primer sequences. Using PEAR, the high-quality paired reads were merged into contigs. TRB V, D and J gene segments were assigned to each contig with MiXCR by alignment to reference sequences. To remove sequencing errors, CDR3 sequences were clustered according to base quality and sequence similarity. Shannon entropy normalized by the natural log of productive TCR sequence number was used as the measure of diversity. To get clonality, Shannon entropy was divided by the natural log of the number of unique clonotypes, and that result was subtracted from one. The Youden index of ROC curves was used to select progression-free survival cut-offs for repertoire metrics, and analyses were performed in R 3.5.3. TCRdb cleaned the public reads at Q25 with fastp, built clones with MiXCR and kept in-frame beta chains. Every entry covers one CDR3 protein and lists the most common genes and DNA from its rows. TCRdb, not the original authors, processed these V and J calls. This sample comprises some 56,000 distinct CDR3 sequences, approximately 25% of them detected only once. 7.5% of the sample comes from the top ten.

This clonotype is labeled medium-sized (0.01 to 0.1%). This receptor's antigen is unknown. Within one base of it there is no much larger clone, and no base qualities were kept. The input for sequencing was PBMCs, taken before or after stereotactic body radiation therapy (not recorded which). The receptor's source is a donor aged 50 or older with non-small cell lung cancer. This chain is built from TRBV6-2 or TRBV6-3 and TRBJ1-2; no D gene can be assigned with confidence. The nucleotides read TGTGCCAGCAGTGACCGGGCCCTAGCAGGCACCTTC. Its protein reads: CASSDRALAGTF.